A single TCR beta chain is shown here with its context. Previously reported methods and listed TCR primers produced the bulk TCR libraries. MiXCR, run by TCRdb on the PCR reads, gives a single entry per CDR3 protein. The table has approximately 630,000 distinct CDR3 sequences, 25% seen once. The data stem from a study of molecular identifiers for immune sequencing clone quantification. The CDR3 consists of 14 residues. The V end was cut by 4 bases, the J end by 2 bases, with 12 bases between. Sequencing was performed on naive CD8+ T cells from blood, with Jurkat cell RNA spiked in. Subset defined: FACS-sorted CD8+CD4-CCR7+CD45RA+ naive T cells. The sequence was collected from a human donor in good health. Some libraries in this study had Jurkat cell RNA spiked in. The chain has TRBV12-3 or TRBV12-4 and TRBJ2-7, with a possible D match to TRBD1 (6 bases). CDR3 protein: CASSSGTTTYEQYF. CDR3 DNA: TGTGCCAGCAGTTCCGGGACAACAACCTACGAGCAGTACTTC.